The 29 T cell receptor beta chains presented below share a single source sample, sequenced in a study of Tregs in tolerant kidney transplant recipients. The data were produced by immunoSEQ multiplex PCR, yet TCRdb's version contains in-frame clones alone and is incomplete. The sample shows roughly 64,000 clones, roughly 86% of them seen only once. Related graft donors supplied nonmyeloablative bone marrow transplants, and mixed chimerism was transient. Sample: CD4+ T cells from blood (PBMCs), taken 6 months after the transplant. The receptors here all came from a human patient who received a combined kidney and bone marrow transplant. Some T cells here may be from the graft donor.

This CDR3 reads CASSAAGQVENTEAFF. DNA of the CDR3: TGTGCCAGCTCAGCAGCGGGACAGGTCGAGAACACTGAAGCTTTCTTT. The rearrangement uses TRBV18 and TRBJ1-1; 8 bases are a match to TRBD1. V shed 5 bases and J 1 base; nucleotides not matched to a gene: 9. Germline values: CDR1 KGHSH, CDR2 LQKENI. There are 16 residues in the CDR3.

V usage is TRBV5-4 and J usage is TRBJ2-7, with 9 bases identical to TRBD1. From germline, CDR1 is SGHNT and CDR2 YYREEE (reference sequence). The CDR3 contains 15 residues. V shed 3 bases, J shed 0 bases, and the junction held 4 bases outside the gene matches. DNA for the CDR3: TGTGCCAGCAGCTCCCGACAGGGGGTCTCCTACGAGCAGTACTTC. This encodes CASSSRQGVSYEQYF.

V and J are TRBV18 and TRBJ1-5; D possibly corresponds to TRBD1 (6 bases). From germline, CDR1 is KGHSH and CDR2 LQKENI. The CDR3 spans 15 residues. Trimming shortened V by 2 bases and J by 7 bases, and 15 bases separated the two germline ends. The CDR3 nucleotides are TGTGCCAGCTCACCAGCCGGGAACAGGGAACAGCCCCAGCATTTT. Translating it yields CASSPAGNREQPQHF.

This clone was detected a few times. The chain is built from TRBV14 and TRBJ2-1, with D perhaps TRBD2 (5 bases). The CDR3 extends over 14 amino acids. CDR1 is SGHDN, CDR2 FVKESK, per germline. V was trimmed by 4 bases and J by 3 bases, leaving 10 bases between them. The CDR3 region has the DNA TGTGCCAGCAGCCGTGCGAGCGGCTACAATGAGCAGTTCTTC. Translating it yields CASSRASGYNEQFF.

This chain uses TRBV18 with TRBJ2-3, with 12 nucleotides matching TRBD1. V shed 3 bases, J shed 5 bases, and the junction held 6 bases outside the gene matches. The CDR3 runs to 16 residues. CDR1 is KGHSH, CDR2 LQKENI, per germline. CDR3 coding DNA: TGTGCCAGCTCACCCACCGGGACAGGGGGCGAAGATACGCAGTATTTT. Encoded protein: CASSPTGTGGEDTQYF.

The rearrangement links TRBV7-5 to TRBJ1-2; the table's D gene call, TRBD1, was not cross checked with the DNA. TRBV7-5 represents a pseudogene. The length of the CDR3 is 16 residues. Here the CDR3 DNA reads TGTGTCAGAAGCCCAGCCGCGGGACAGGATTTTTATGGCTACACCTTC. Protein sequence: CVRSPAAGQDFYGYTF.

The chain has TRBV19 and TRBJ1-2; D unresolved. Per germline, CDR1 LNHDA and CDR2 SQIVND (reference sequence). This CDR3 region has 13 residues. Between the trimmed V and J ends, which lost 7 bases and 7 bases, there was a span of 16 bases. The CDR3, as DNA: TGTGCCAGTAACCAGGCCCTGGTGGGTGGCTACACCTTC. Residues: CASNQALVGGYTF.

This CDR3 is CASSIPGATNEKLFF. The CDR3 nucleotides read TGTGCCAGCAGTATCCCAGGGGCCACTAATGAAAAACTGTTTTTT. V and J are TRBV28 and TRBJ1-4; perhaps TRBD1 as D (6 bases). Between the trimmed V and J ends, which lost 5 bases and 2 bases, there was a span of 12 bases. In germline, CDR1 is MDHEN, CDR2 SYDVKM. The CDR3 length is 15 residues. Combining the CDR3 with reference TRBV28 and TRBJ1-4 gives the whole variable domain DVKVTQSSRYLVKRTGEKVFLECVQDMDHENMFWYRQDPGLGLRLIYFSYDVKMKEKGDIPEGYSVSREKKERFSLILESASTNQTSMYLCASSIPGATNEKLFFGSGTQLSVL.

The V and J genes are TRBV18 and TRBJ1-4; D is uncertain. V lost 3 bases, J lost 0 bases, and 14 bases lay in between. The CDR3 sequence is 17 residues long. CDR1 is KGHSH and CDR2 is LQKENI in the germline V gene. This chain's CDR3 is CASSPRTLSATNEKLFF. In nucleotides, the CDR3 is TGTGCCAGCTCACCTAGAACCCTTTCCGCAACTAATGAAAAACTGTTTTTT.

The chain recombines TRBV27 with TRBJ1-5, with D hard to call. The V and J ends lost 8 bases and 7 bases respectively, with 21 bases between them. This CDR3 spans 15 amino acids. Germline values: CDR1 MNHEY, CDR2 SMNVEV (reference sequence). The CDR3 DNA reads as TGTGCCAGCCGTGAGAGGGTTTTTAGTCCACAGCCCCAGCATTTT. It is translated as CASRERVFSPQPQHF.

The chain's CDR3 is CASSPDSSRGYTF. The CDR3 DNA reads TGTGCCAGCTCACCGGACTCCTCGAGGGGCTACACCTTC. The genes are TRBV18 and TRBJ1-2, with D hard to call. V lost 3 bases and J lost 8, with 13 bases in between. The germline V gene encodes CDR1 KGHSH and CDR2 LQKENI. The CDR3 runs 13 residues.

This clone was counted once. The chain uses TRBV9 and TRBJ1-1; 11 bases are shared with TRBD1. The junction had 6 bases not matched to a gene; V was cut back by 4 bases and J by 4 bases. The CDR3 extends over 15 amino acids. Per germline, CDR1 SGDLS and CDR2 YYNGEE. In nucleotides, the CDR3 is TGTGCCAGCAGCCTTAGGACAGGGGGCCCCACTGAAGCTTTCTTT. Residues: CASSLRTGGPTEAFF.

The chain couples TRBV6-5 to TRBJ2-3; 10 nucleotides align to TRBD2. The germline V gene encodes CDR1 MNHEY and CDR2 SVGAGI. This CDR3 region has 14 residues. V lost 2 bases, J lost 5 bases, and 1 base stayed unmatched. The CDR3, as DNA: TGTGCCAGCAGTTACCGGACTAGCGGAGATACGCAGTATTTT. This gives the protein CASSYRTSGDTQYF.

This clone was observed a handful of times. V is TRBV19 and J is TRBJ2-5; D unresolved. The CDR3 has 13 amino acids. Between the trimmed V and J ends, which lost 1 base and 5 bases, there was a span of 8 bases. The germline CDR1 and CDR2 sequences are LNHDA and SQIVND (reference sequence). CDR3 in amino acids: CASSIVAAETQYF. The CDR3 DNA is TGTGCCAGTAGTATAGTTGCAGCGGAGACCCAGTACTTC.

The chain uses TRBV10-3 and TRBJ2-2; D might be TRBD2 (6 bases). The V and J ends lost 3 bases and 2 bases respectively, with 13 bases between them. Per germline, CDR1 ENHRY and CDR2 SYGVKD. The CDR3 runs to 16 residues. The CDR3, as DNA: TGTGCCATCAGTGAAGGAGGGGACTCTAACACCGGGGAGCTGTTTTTT. It specifies CAISEGGDSNTGELFF.

The gene calls are TRBV19 and TRBJ1-1, with D maybe TRBD1 (5 bases). Trimming shortened V by 10 bases and J by 8 bases, and 23 bases separated the two germline ends. The germline V gene has CDR1 LNHDA and CDR2 SQIVND (reference sequence). This CDR3 is 14 amino acids long. The CDR3 spells CATKTGPPLAEAFF. The CDR3 DNA follows: TGTGCCACTAAAACAGGACCACCACTAGCGGAAGCTTTCTTT. Supplemented by reference TRBV19 and TRBJ1-1, the full variable domain reads DGGITQSPKYLFRKEGQNVTLSCEQNLNHDAMYWYRQDPGQGLRLIYYSQIVNDFQKGDIAEGYSVSREKKESFPLTVTSAQKNPTAFYLCATKTGPPLAEAFFGQGTRLTVV.

J is TRBJ1-5 and V is TRBV4-3, with 9 bases matching TRBD1. The germline CDR1 and CDR2 sequences are LGHNA and YSLEER. This CDR3 region has 16 residues. Germline trimming cut 4 bases from V and 7 bases from J; bases unmatched to any gene: 11. CDR3 region: CASSPVPGQGLQPQHF. The CDR3 DNA reads as TGCGCCAGCAGCCCAGTCCCGGGACAGGGCCTACAGCCCCAGCATTTT.

The rearrangement uses TRBV13 and TRBJ2-3; tentatively, D is TRBD2 (5 bases). The CDR3 runs 16 residues. Trimming pared 4 bases from V and 1 base from J, leaving 15 bases between. From germline, CDR1 is PRHDT and CDR2 FYEKMQ (reference sequence). In DNA form, the CDR3 reads TGTGCCAGCAGCTCGGATTTCCTGCGGGGCACAGATACGCAGTATTTT. As protein: CASSSDFLRGTDTQYF.

A note on this clone: The junction does not match germline at one end; this may be a read error. The sample has other DNA sequences that encode this CDR3 too. The CDR3 DNA reads as TGTGCCAGTAGATCCGGGACAGGGGACCCCACCTATAATTCCCCCCTCCACTTT. The encoded protein is CASRSGTGDPTYNSPLHF. The V and J genes are TRBV19 and TRBJ1-6; 10 nucleotides match TRBD1. The germline CDR1 and CDR2 sequences are LNHDA and SQIVND (reference sequence). The CDR3 totals 18 residues.

Only a few counts were recorded for this clone. Other DNA sequences in this sample translate to the same CDR3. This chain links TRBV5-1 with TRBJ2-1, with 8 bases matching TRBD2. This CDR3 has 17 amino acids. CDR1 is SGHRS and CDR2 is YFSETQ in the germline V gene. V shed 4 bases and J 4 bases; nucleotides not matched to a gene: 13. CDR3 bases: TGCGCCAGCAGCCCGAGGGCTACTAGCGGAGCATACAATGAGCAGTTCTTC. The encoded protein is CASSPRATSGAYNEQFF.

J is TRBJ2-1 and V is TRBV4-2, with no clear D. The V end lost 0 bases, the J end lost 0 bases, and 9 bases lay between the germline ends. CDR3 length: 16 amino acids. CDR1 LGHNA and CDR2 YNFKEQ come from the germline V gene. The CDR3 DNA sequence: TGTGCCAGCAGCCAAGATCCCCGGAGCTCCTACAATGAGCAGTTCTTC. Its protein product is CASSQDPRSSYNEQFF.

The chain combines TRBV30 with TRBJ2-5; 11 bases map to TRBD1. CDR1 and CDR2 from the germline V gene are GTSNPN and SVGIG (reference sequence). The ends lost 3 bases at V and 7 bases at J; junction bases unmatched: 7. This CDR3 contains 14 residues. The CDR3 loop reads CAWSPGQGVVTQYF. DNA of the CDR3: TGTGCCTGGAGCCCGGGACAGGGGGTTGTGACCCAGTACTTC.

This chain links TRBV6-5 with TRBJ1-5, with 7 positions matching TRBD1. The CDR3 runs 15 residues. The ends lost 5 bases at V and 3 bases at J; junction bases unmatched: 7. CDR1 and CDR2 from the germline V gene are MNHEY and SVGAGI. CDR3: CASSLRGGYNQPQHF. The CDR3 DNA sequence: TGTGCCAGCAGTCTCCGAGGGGGCTACAATCAGCCCCAGCATTTT.

V gene TRBV7-3 combines with J gene TRBJ1-1, with D unclear. The CDR3 loop spans 15 amino acids. Germline V CDR1 and CDR2: SGHTA, FQGTGA. V was shortened by 2 bases and J by 2 bases, with 12 bases between the two germline ends. Here the CDR3 DNA reads TGTGCCAGCAGCTTAGACGGGGTCACCAACACTGAAGCTTTCTTT. It codes for CASSLDGVTNTEAFF.

The chain uses TRBV9 and TRBJ2-2; D unclear. Trimming cost V 3 bases and J 5 bases, with 8 bases left between them. Germline values: CDR1 SGDLS, CDR2 YYNGEE. The CDR3 covers 13 residues. In nucleotides, the CDR3 is TGTGCCAGCAGCGCCTACAGTACCGGGGAGCTGTTTTTT. It encodes CASSAYSTGELFF.

The CDR3 here is CASSLYKNTEAFF. The DNA of the CDR3 is TGTGCCAGCAGCTTGTACAAGAACACTGAAGCTTTCTTT. The chain combines TRBV7-9 with TRBJ1-1; D is unresolved. This CDR3 has 13 residues. V was trimmed by 3 bases and J by 1 base, leaving 6 bases between them. Per the germline V gene, CDR1 is SEHNR and CDR2 is FQNEAQ (reference sequence).

This chain uses TRBV15 with TRBJ2-3, with D maybe TRBD1 (6 bases). The V and J ends lost 5 bases and 0 bases respectively, with 9 bases between them. CDR1 is LNHNV and CDR2 is YYDKDF in the germline V gene (reference sequence). There are 14 residues in the CDR3. The CDR3 DNA reads as TGTGCCACCAGCCTCGACAGGAGCACAGATACGCAGTATTTT. Its translation: CATSLDRSTDTQYF.

The chain carries TRBV9 and TRBJ2-2, with 13 bases lining up with TRBD2. The CDR3 sequence is 16 residues long. CDR1 SGDLS and CDR2 YYNGEE come from the germline V gene. V lost 3 bases to trimming and J lost 4 bases; unmatched junction nucleotides: 3. The CDR3 DNA follows: TGTGCCAGCAGCGGGACTAGCGGGAGTCGCACCGGGGAGCTGTTTTTT. Encoded protein: CASSGTSGSRTGELFF.

The chain combines TRBV9 with TRBJ2-7, with 10 bases matching TRBD1. The CDR3 length is 15 residues. J was trimmed by 2 bases and V by 3 bases; bases with no gene match: 5. CDR1 is SGDLS, CDR2 YYNGEE, per germline. Here the CDR3 DNA reads TGTGCCAGCAGCGAGGGGGGACAGGGGCCCTACGAGCAGTACTTC. Its protein is CASSEGGQGPYEQYF.